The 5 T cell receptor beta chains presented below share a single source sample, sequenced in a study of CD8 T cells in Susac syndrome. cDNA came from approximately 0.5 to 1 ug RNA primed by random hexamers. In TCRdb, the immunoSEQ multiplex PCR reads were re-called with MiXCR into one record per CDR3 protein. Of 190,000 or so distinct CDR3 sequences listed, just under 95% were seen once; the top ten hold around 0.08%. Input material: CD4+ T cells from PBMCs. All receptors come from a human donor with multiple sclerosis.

The CDR3 nucleotides read TGCAGTGCTAGAGTTGCACAGGCGGCGAGCGAGCAGTACTTC. Translating gives CSARVAQAASEQYF. The V gene is TRBV20-1, the J gene TRBJ2-7, with D maybe TRBD1 (5 bases). Germline CDR1 is DFQATT and CDR2 is SNEGSKA (reference sequence). This CDR3 has 14 residues. Trimming shortened V by 1 base and J by 6 bases, and 16 bases separated the two germline ends.

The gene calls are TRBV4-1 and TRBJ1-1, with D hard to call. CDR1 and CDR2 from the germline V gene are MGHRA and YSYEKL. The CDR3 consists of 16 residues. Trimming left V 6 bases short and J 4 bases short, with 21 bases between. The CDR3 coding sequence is TGCGCCAGCAGTGGGGTGGGCTATCTAGCGGGCACTGAAGCTTTCTTT. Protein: CASSGVGYLAGTEAFF.

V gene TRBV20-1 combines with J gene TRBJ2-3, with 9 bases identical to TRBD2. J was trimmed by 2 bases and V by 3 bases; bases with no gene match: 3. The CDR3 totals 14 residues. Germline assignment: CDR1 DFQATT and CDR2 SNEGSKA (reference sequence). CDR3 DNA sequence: TGCAGTGCTAGGACTAGCGGATTCACAGATACGCAGTATTTT. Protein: CSARTSGFTDTQYF.

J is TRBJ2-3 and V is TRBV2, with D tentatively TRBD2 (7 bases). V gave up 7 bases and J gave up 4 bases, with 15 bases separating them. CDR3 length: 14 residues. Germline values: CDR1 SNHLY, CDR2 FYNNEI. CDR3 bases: TGTGCCAGCAATCGGATCGGGGGGCCAGATACGCAGTATTTT. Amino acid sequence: CASNRIGGPDTQYF.

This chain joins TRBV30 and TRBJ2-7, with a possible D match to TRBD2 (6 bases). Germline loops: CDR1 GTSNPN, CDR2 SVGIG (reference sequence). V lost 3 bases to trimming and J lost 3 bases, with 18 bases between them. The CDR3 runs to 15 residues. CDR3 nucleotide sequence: TGTGCCTGGAGCACAAATAGCGGTGGGTTCTACGAGCAGTACTTC. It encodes CAWSTNSGGFYEQYF.